A few counts support the clone carrying this TCR beta chain. Germline and genes here are mouse. The sequence runs out 4 residues before the end of the CDR3; the remainder is reconstructed from the germline J gene. This sample is drawn from a study of CD8+ T cells in alopecia areata. The wider study: Grafting placed skin from approximately 6-12-month-old C3H/HeJ donors with spontaneous alopecia onto approximately 7-11-week-old female C3H/HeJ mice.

In each case, RNA was isolated and then reverse transcribed into cDNA as the sequencing template. Profiling relied on immunoSEQ multiplex PCR, and the TCRdb table lists in-frame clones only, not all of them. The table lists 290,000 or so clones, with no singletons. Sorting used CD4, CD8alpha, NKG2D, NKG2ACE and other markers on pooled cutaneous lymph node cells. The CDR3 covers 12 residues. CDR1 and CDR2 from the germline V gene are NSHNY and SYGAGN. The clonotype originates from a C3H/HeJ mouse with alopecia areata. The MHC haplotype of this mouse line is H2-k. The V gene is TRBV13-1, the J gene TRBJ2-7; 8 bases are a match to TRBD2. The sample comprised CD4+ T cells sorted from a lymph node. CDR3 bases read: TGTGCCAGCAGGACTGGGGAGTAT. Its translation: CASRTGEY. The whole CDR3 is CASRTGEYEQYF.